Listed below are T cell receptor beta chains from one sample, sequenced in a study of cytomegalovirus exposure and HLA in healthy donors. Profiling relied on immunoSEQ multiplex PCR, and the TCRdb table lists in-frame clones only, not all of them. This sample has approximately 150,000 clones; over 75% occur once, and the top ten carry roughly 4.2%. Sequencing was carried out using PBMCs. All receptors come from a middle-aged man in good health and CMV-seronegative. The CDR3 runs from the conserved cysteine through the conserved F or W. Each record gives: CDR3 protein, J gene, V gene, D gene. A D gene is named only where the DNA matches it firmly.

CDR3 protein: CASRVGTTGNTIYF
J gene: TRBJ1-3
V gene: TRBV5-4
D gene: .

CDR3 protein: CASSRDTYTTEAFF
J gene: TRBJ1-1
V gene: TRBV7-6
D gene: .

CDR3 protein: CASRPSGLDGYTF
J gene: TRBJ1-2
V gene: TRBV7-2
D gene: .

CDR3 protein: CAWETGVGYGYTF
J gene: TRBJ1-2
V gene: TRBV30
D gene: TRBD1

CDR3 protein: CAISDRSNQPQHF
J gene: TRBJ1-5
V gene: TRBV10-3
D gene: .

CDR3 protein: CASLQGFETDTQYF
J gene: TRBJ2-3
V gene: TRBV5-1
D gene: .

CDR3 protein: CASRGLAGNEQFF
J gene: TRBJ2-1
V gene: TRBV6-5
D gene: TRBD2

CDR3 protein: CASSQPRQGGNYGYTF
J gene: TRBJ1-2
V gene: TRBV4-1
D gene: TRBD1

CDR3 protein: CASRSGQGDTIYF
J gene: TRBJ1-3
V gene: TRBV2
D gene: TRBD1

CDR3 protein: CAGQSSYEQYF
J gene: TRBJ2-7
V gene: TRBV6-1
D gene: .

CDR3 protein: CAWSVLGGYTEAFF
J gene: TRBJ1-1
V gene: TRBV30
D gene: .

CDR3 protein: CASSEAGTRFHEQFF
J gene: TRBJ2-1
V gene: TRBV6-1
D gene: TRBD2

CDR3 protein: CASSLGGSSYEQYF
J gene: TRBJ2-7
V gene: TRBV11-3
D gene: .

CDR3 protein: CASSLRGTAYEQYF
J gene: TRBJ2-7
V gene: TRBV5-6
D gene: .

CDR3 protein: CASSVEATSGNEQFF
J gene: TRBJ2-1
V gene: TRBV9
D gene: TRBD2

CDR3 protein: CASSATVSSGNTIYF
J gene: TRBJ1-3
V gene: TRBV28
D gene: .

CDR3 protein: CASSRPGQRSNEQFF
J gene: TRBJ2-1
V gene: TRBV5-4
D gene: TRBD1

CDR3 protein: CASSERTEHF
J gene: TRBJ1-2
V gene: TRBV28
D gene: .

CDR3 protein: CASRTAGGDNEQFF
J gene: TRBJ2-1
V gene: TRBV28
D gene: TRBD2

CDR3 protein: CASSDWDRQSEVFF
J gene: TRBJ1-1
V gene: TRBV2
D gene: TRBD1

CDR3 protein: CASSLSQGYVAGELFF
J gene: TRBJ2-2
V gene: TRBV5-6
D gene: .

CDR3 protein: CASNKRQSNYGYTF
J gene: TRBJ1-2
V gene: TRBV6-5
D gene: .

CDR3 protein: CASSHSSGGVYEQYF
J gene: TRBJ2-7
V gene: TRBV18
D gene: TRBD2

CDR3 protein: CASSDASGGETQYF
J gene: TRBJ2-5
V gene: TRBV6-1
D gene: TRBD2

CDR3 protein: CASSGAGTSVRPNEKLFF
J gene: TRBJ1-4
V gene: TRBV6-1
D gene: .

CDR3 protein: CASSSAGDTGELFF
J gene: TRBJ2-2
V gene: TRBV5-1
D gene: TRBD2

CDR3 protein: CASSYETGSTDTQYF
J gene: TRBJ2-3
V gene: TRBV7-9
D gene: .

CDR3 protein: CASSILSGTSVNEQFF
J gene: TRBJ2-1
V gene: TRBV27
D gene: TRBD2

CDR3 protein: CASSPTGGIREAFF
J gene: TRBJ1-1
V gene: TRBV5-1
D gene: .

CDR3 protein: CASSQPTGRETQYF
J gene: TRBJ2-5
V gene: TRBV4-2
D gene: .

CDR3 protein: CASSLNSGNTIYF
J gene: TRBJ1-3
V gene: TRBV7-8
D gene: .

CDR3 protein: CASKRDTNYGYTF
J gene: TRBJ1-2
V gene: TRBV28
D gene: .

CDR3 protein: CAANDRGGDTEAFF
J gene: TRBJ1-1
V gene: TRBV10-3
D gene: .

CDR3 protein: CASSVLSTGQGLVNEQFF
J gene: TRBJ2-1
V gene: TRBV9
D gene: TRBD1

CDR3 protein: CASSLQGPTEAFF
J gene: TRBJ1-1
V gene: TRBV5-1
D gene: .

CDR3 protein: CAWSRAGLNTEAFF
J gene: TRBJ1-1
V gene: TRBV30
D gene: .

CDR3 protein: CASSQSSSRDSTFF
J gene: TRBJ1-1
V gene: TRBV4-3
D gene: .

CDR3 protein: CASSGTTGGSGANVLTF
J gene: TRBJ2-6
V gene: TRBV7-3
D gene: TRBD1

CDR3 protein: CASSQGSGGDQETQYF
J gene: TRBJ2-5
V gene: TRBV4-1
D gene: TRBD2

CDR3 protein: CASSLGGTGELFF
J gene: TRBJ2-2
V gene: TRBV11-3
D gene: .

CDR3 protein: CASTQVHNSPLHF
J gene: TRBJ1-6
V gene: TRBV28
D gene: .

CDR3 protein: CATSPWTGDLGLYGYTF
J gene: TRBJ1-2
V gene: TRBV15
D gene: TRBD1